These 29 T cell receptor beta chains share one sample of origin, sequenced in a study of blood T cell repertoires in COVID-19. Produced via immunoSEQ multiplex PCR; TCRdb's table is partial and in-frame only. The data hold about 140,000 clones, with 75% to 90% observed a single time. Sequencing input: peripheral blood. The receptors were gathered from a woman older than 75 with acute or convalescent COVID-19.

The chain couples TRBV7-9 to TRBJ1-2; weak D call: TRBD1 (6 bases). The CDR3 length is 14 residues. Germline V gene sequence: CDR1 SEHNR, CDR2 FQNEAQ (reference sequence). The V end was cut by 4 bases, the J end by 4 bases, with 13 bases between. CDR3 DNA sequence: TGTGCCAGCAGCTCCTGGGACACCGCCTATGGCTACACCTTC. It is translated as CASSSWDTAYGYTF. Filled out from reference TRBV7-9 and TRBJ1-2, the complete variable domain reads DTGVSQNPRHKITKRGQNVTFRCDPISEHNRLYWYRQTLGQGPEFLTYFQNEAQLEKSRLLSDRFSAERPKGSFSTLEIQRTEQGDSAMYLCASSSWDTAYGYTFGSGTRLTVV.

V gene TRBV18 combines with J gene TRBJ1-2; TRBD1 is a possible D gene (5 bases). The germline CDR1 and CDR2 sequences are KGHSH and LQKENI. V was pared by 2 bases and J by 6 bases, with 7 bases between. CDR3 size: 12 residues. CDR3 sequence reads: CASSPKGDGYTF. The CDR3 DNA sequence: TGTGCCAGCTCACCAAAAGGGGATGGCTACACCTTC. Filled out from reference TRBV18 and TRBJ1-2, the complete variable domain reads NAGVMQNPRHLVRRRGQEARLRCSPMKGHSHVYWYRQLPEEGLKFMVYLQKENIIDESGMPKERFSAEFPKEGPSILRIQQVVRGDSAAYFCASSPKGDGYTFGSGTRLTVV.

The chain uses TRBV19 and TRBJ2-7; TRBD2 aligns across 7 bases. The germline V gene has CDR1 LNHDA and CDR2 SQIVND (reference sequence). The junction had 7 bases not matched to a gene; V was cut back by 8 bases and J by 3 bases. The CDR3 sequence is 13 residues long. The CDR3 protein is CASGGEGLYEQYF. CDR3 nucleotides: TGTGCCAGTGGGGGGGAGGGGCTCTACGAGCAGTACTTC.

The genes are TRBV6-5 and TRBJ2-1; 11 nucleotides align to TRBD2. This CDR3 comprises 14 residues. V was clipped by 3 bases and J by 9 bases; unmatched bases: 4. Germline V gene lookup returns CDR1 MNHEY and CDR2 SVGAGI. The CDR3 coding sequence is TGTGCCAGCAGTTATAGCGGGGGGGCCGGTGAGCAGTTCTTC. Its translation: CASSYSGGAGEQFF.

The rearrangement uses TRBV6-2 or TRBV6-3 and TRBJ1-1, with a tentative D call TRBD1 (5 bases). The CDR3 covers 15 residues. V lost 4 bases and J lost 1, with 13 bases in between. Germline V gene lookup returns CDR1 MNHEY and CDR2 SVGEGT. CDR3 sequence: CASSWGGASNTEAFF. CDR3 DNA: TGTGCCAGCAGTTGGGGAGGGGCGTCGAACACTGAAGCTTTCTTT.

Notes on this clone: Germline is not matched at one junction end, which may reflect a read error. This chain uses TRBV29-1 with TRBJ1-2, with 11 bases aligning to TRBD1. This CDR3 has 15 amino acids. Germline CDR1 and CDR2: SQVTM and ANQGSEA. The CDR3 coding sequence is TGCAGCGCTGAAGGACAGGGGGCGCAGAACTATGGCTACACCTTC. This gives the protein CSAEGQGAQNYGYTF.

This clone occurred a few times. V usage is TRBV5-4 and J usage is TRBJ2-2, with TRBD2 identical over 8 bases. V lost 4 bases, J lost 4 bases, and 3 bases stayed unmatched. Germline values: CDR1 SGHNT, CDR2 YYREEE (reference sequence). This CDR3 contains 14 residues. CDR3 DNA: TGTGCCAGCAGCCCGGGGGGGCCCACCGGGGAGCTGTTTTTT. Amino acid sequence: CASSPGGPTGELFF.

The chain combines TRBV19 with TRBJ2-5, with D hard to call. The CDR3 is 13 residues long. V was shortened by 8 bases and J by 1 base, with 11 bases between the two germline ends. Germline V lookup: CDR1 LNHDA, CDR2 SQIVND (reference sequence). The CDR3 coding sequence is TGTGCCAGTCGCCCGAGCGCCCAAGAGACCCAGTACTTC. Protein: CASRPSAQETQYF.

The rearrangement links TRBV9 to TRBJ1-1; D is unclear. Germline values: CDR1 SGDLS, CDR2 YYNGEE. V was clipped by 2 bases and J by 0 bases, with 8 bases between them. This CDR3 has 14 residues. The CDR3 DNA reads TGTGCCAGCAGCGTCCGGGTCGTGAACACTGAAGCTTTCTTT. Encoded protein: CASSVRVVNTEAFF.

The chain carries TRBV7-2 and TRBJ1-6; TRBD1 agrees at 9 bases. CDR1 is SGHTA, CDR2 FQGNSA, per germline. The CDR3 contains 14 residues. With 6 bases clipped from V and 5 bases from J, the junction kept 2 bases outside the gene matches. In nucleotides, the CDR3 is TGTGCCAGCAGGTACAGGGGGCATAATTCACCCCTCCACTTT. The encoded protein is CASRYRGHNSPLHF. The full variable domain, in which reference TRBV7-2 and TRBJ1-6 provide the parts outside the CDR3, is GAGVSQSPSNKVTEKGKDVELRCDPISGHTALYWYRQSLGQGLEFLIYFQGNSAPDKSGLPSDRFSAERTGGSVSTLTIQRTQQEDSAVYLCASRYRGHNSPLHFGNGTRLTVT.

This clone was counted a single time. Distinct nucleotide sequences in the sample also encode this CDR3. The chain recombines TRBV7-3 with TRBJ1-1; D not resolved. From germline, CDR1 is SGHTA and CDR2 FQGTGA. The V end was cut by 1 base, the J end by 1 base, with 4 bases between. This CDR3 is 13 amino acids long. CDR3 loop: CASSLRQNTEAFF. In DNA, the CDR3 is TGTGCCAGCAGCTTAAGACAGAACACTGAAGCTTTCTTT.

The chain combines TRBV6-6 with TRBJ1-4, with no clear D. V shed 6 bases and J shed 4 bases, with 12 bases lying between them. CDR1 is MNHNY, CDR2 SVGAGI, per germline (reference sequence). CDR3 length: 14 amino acids. The CDR3 here is CASSNSEGNEKLFF. CDR3 DNA: TGTGCCAGCAGCAACTCGGAGGGTAATGAAAAACTGTTTTTT.

The V gene is TRBV15, the J gene TRBJ2-1, with TRBD2 matching 9 bases. The length of the CDR3 is 16 residues. The V and J ends lost 2 bases and 6 bases, in that order; junction bases with no gene match: 8. Per the germline V gene, CDR1 is LNHNV and CDR2 is YYDKDF (reference sequence). CDR3 nucleotides: TGTGCCACCAGCAGACCAAGCGGGGGGACTTCCAATGAGCAGTTCTTC. Amino acids: CATSRPSGGTSNEQFF.

The rearrangement uses TRBV27 and TRBJ2-5; 7 bases fit TRBD1. Trimming at V came to 8 bases and at J to 5 bases, leaving 14 bases not matched to a gene. Looked up from germline, CDR1 is MNHEY and CDR2 is SMNVEV (reference sequence). The CDR3 totals 15 residues. The CDR3 here is CASVSIYRGVETQYF. The CDR3 DNA sequence: TGTGCCAGCGTAAGCATTTACAGGGGTGTGGAGACCCAGTACTTC.

The chain employs TRBV20-1 and TRBJ2-1; TRBD2 aligns across 8 bases. This CDR3 is 11 amino acids long. The ends lost 6 bases at V and 8 bases at J; junction bases unmatched: 3. Germline V lookup: CDR1 DFQATT, CDR2 SNEGSKA (reference sequence). CDR3 coding DNA: TGCAGTGCCGGGAGGGTCGATGAGCAGTTCTTC. This gives the protein CSAGRVDEQFF.

This chain joins TRBV19 and TRBJ2-5; perhaps TRBD1 as D (6 bases). Per germline, CDR1 LNHDA and CDR2 SQIVND (reference sequence). V lost 5 bases to trimming and J lost 0 bases, with 10 bases between them. CDR3 length: 14 residues. Here the CDR3 DNA reads TGTGCCAGTAGTGCCGGGACATACCAAGAGACCCAGTACTTC. Amino acid sequence: CASSAGTYQETQYF.

J is TRBJ1-2 and V is TRBV29-1; D is undetermined. The CDR3 spans 12 residues. Trimming stripped 7 bases from V and 5 bases from J, with 14 bases between. Germline CDR1 SQVTM, CDR2 ANQGSEA. The CDR3 nucleotides are TGCAGCGCTGACGAGGGAACTTATGGCTACACCTTC. Translation gives CSADEGTYGYTF.

V is TRBV20-1 and J is TRBJ2-1; TRBD1 matches at 7 bases. This CDR3 is 16 amino acids long. Per germline, CDR1 DFQATT and CDR2 SNEGSKA (reference sequence). V lost 3 bases and J lost 8; bases outside the gene matches: 16. The CDR3 sequence: CSASPRQGGKFYEQFF. DNA for the CDR3: TGCAGTGCTAGTCCCAGACAGGGTGGAAAGTTCTATGAGCAGTTCTTC.

The rearrangement uses TRBV4-3 and TRBJ1-4; no definite D call. The CDR3 extends over 16 amino acids. CDR1 and CDR2 (germline): LGHNA, YSLEER. The V gene lost 0 bases and the J gene lost 8 bases, with 16 bases spanning the gap. The CDR3 loop reads CASSQDFGVGGEKLFF. Here the CDR3 DNA reads TGCGCCAGCAGCCAAGACTTCGGGGTAGGAGGGGAAAAACTGTTTTTT.

This rearrangement joins TRBV5-1 to TRBJ2-5; D is perhaps TRBD1 (6 bases). This CDR3 contains 14 residues. Per the germline V gene, CDR1 is SGHRS and CDR2 is YFSETQ. Trimming shortened V by 3 bases and J by 0 bases, and 9 bases separated the two germline ends. In DNA, the CDR3 is TGCGCCAGCAGCTCGACAGGTCACCAAGAGACCCAGTACTTC. This encodes CASSSTGHQETQYF.

The rearrangement links TRBV7-2 to TRBJ2-5, with D uncertain. Trimming cost V 1 base and J 3 bases, with 6 bases left between them. Germline V CDR1 and CDR2: SGHTA, FQGNSA. This CDR3 comprises 13 residues. CDR3 region: CASSLDREETQYF. The CDR3 DNA follows: TGTGCCAGCAGCTTAGACAGAGAAGAGACCCAGTACTTC. Full variable domain (remainder filled in from reference TRBV7-2 and TRBJ2-5): GAGVSQSPSNKVTEKGKDVELRCDPISGHTALYWYRQSLGQGLEFLIYFQGNSAPDKSGLPSDRFSAERTGGSVSTLTIQRTQQEDSAVYLCASSLDREETQYFGPGTRLLVL.

V gene TRBV7-2 combines with J gene TRBJ1-6; D unclear. Deletions cut 5 bases from V and 0 bases from J, with 11 bases between. The CDR3 length is 16 residues. From germline, CDR1 is SGHTA and CDR2 FQGNSA. The DNA of the CDR3 is TGTGCCAGCAGCATTCGACTGGACTCCTATAATTCACCCCTCCACTTT. Translated, it gives CASSIRLDSYNSPLHF.

The CDR3 DNA reads as TGTGCCAGCAGCTTTAGGAGCGGGGGGTTTGCAGATACGCAGTATTTT. It yields the protein CASSFRSGGFADTQYF. V and J are TRBV7-2 and TRBJ2-3; TRBD2 matches at 9 bases. Germline V gene sequence: CDR1 SGHTA, CDR2 FQGNSA. The CDR3 has 16 residues. Losses at the gene ends were 3 bases for V and 4 bases for J; bases not matched to a gene: 8.

The chain carries TRBV10-3 and TRBJ1-2; the D is unclear. V lost 8 bases to trimming and J lost 4 bases, with 8 bases between them. From germline, CDR1 is ENHRY and CDR2 SYGVKD. The CDR3 sequence is 11 residues long. CDR3 DNA sequence: TGTGCCATCCGCCGTAGCTATGGCTACACCTTC. Its protein product is CAIRRSYGYTF.

The chain links TRBV6-6 to TRBJ1-1; D not certain. Germline CDR1 and CDR2: MNHNY and SVGAGI (reference sequence). Deletions cut 6 bases from V and 8 bases from J, with 19 bases between. The CDR3 covers 14 residues. CDR3 sequence (DNA): TGTGCCAGCAGGGCCCCCGGCGTAGCCTACGAAGCTTTCTTT. Protein sequence: CASRAPGVAYEAFF.

The chain couples TRBV4-1 to TRBJ2-7, with a possible D match to TRBD1 (6 bases). V was cut by 1 base and J by 1 base, with 11 bases left in between. Germline V gives CDR1 MGHRA, CDR2 YSYEKL. The CDR3 length is 15 residues. The DNA of the CDR3 is TGCGCCAGCAGCCAAGCCGGGACACAATCCTACGAGCAGTACTTC. Translation gives CASSQAGTQSYEQYF.

V usage is TRBV2 and J usage is TRBJ1-5, with D hard to call. Germline V lookup: CDR1 SNHLY, CDR2 FYNNEI. The CDR3 is made up of 13 amino acids. The germline V and J ends were trimmed by 7 bases and 5 bases, with 12 bases remaining between them. CDR3 protein: CASKPEGYQPQHF. The CDR3 DNA reads as TGTGCCAGCAAGCCCGAGGGATATCAGCCCCAGCATTTT.

The J gene is TRBJ2-1, the V gene TRBV28, with D possibly TRBD1 on 5 matching bases. V lost 6 bases to trimming and J lost 8 bases, with 11 bases between them. Germline CDR1 and CDR2: MDHEN and SYDVKM. The CDR3 loop spans 12 amino acids. The CDR3 coding sequence is TGTGCCAGCAGCTTAACCAGGGATGAGCAGTTCTTC. This sequence encodes CASSLTRDEQFF.

There are a few counts of this clone. The DNA of the CDR3 is TGTGCCAACCAACAGGGGGCGTTCGAAAACATTCAGTACTTC. Amino acid sequence: CANQQGAFENIQYF. The genes are TRBV2 and TRBJ2-4; 9 positions match TRBD1. The CDR3 totals 14 residues. V lost 10 bases, J lost 5 bases, and 9 bases stayed unmatched. Germline V CDR1 and CDR2: SNHLY, FYNNEI.